These T cell receptor beta chains were read from a single sample in a study of T cell responses to AZD1222 COVID-19 vaccine. Assay used: immunoSEQ multiplex PCR; TCRdb lists only in-frame clones, some missing. This sample yields tens of thousands of clones, of which approximately 83% are seen a single time; more than 13% belongs to the top ten. The sample here was peripheral blood, taken on day 0 of AZD1222 vaccination. Source of these receptors: an adult in good health. Each CDR3 is given with its conserved first and last residue. Fields, in order: D gene, clone size, V gene, J gene, CDR3 DNA, CDR3 protein. D genes are given only for firm matches. Clone size appears in some rows only: once, few, many, or a class for an expanded clone.

>NA|NA|TRBV27|TRBJ2-7
TGTGCCAGCAGTTGGGGCAGCGCTGCCTACGAGCAGTACTTC
CASSWGSAAYEQYF
>NA|NA|TRBV28|TRBJ1-2
TGTGCCAGCAGTTCTCCTAGCTATGGCTACACCTTC
CASSSPSYGYTF
>NA|NA|TRBV4-2|TRBJ2-6
TGTGCCAGCAGCCACGGGGCAACGGGGGCCAACGTCCTGACTTTC
CASSHGATGANVLTF
>NA|once|TRBV5-8|TRBJ1-5
TGTGCCAGCAGCTCGGACACTAGCAATCAGCCCCAGCATTTT
CASSSDTSNQPQHF
>NA|NA|TRBV6-5|TRBJ1-2
TGTGCCAGCAGTTACGTCCGGGGAACCTATGGCTACACCTTC
CASSYVRGTYGYTF
>TRBD1|NA|TRBV2|TRBJ1-5
TGTGCCAGCAGTCCACCACAGGGGGATAGCAATCAGCCCCAGCATTTT
CASSPPQGDSNQPQHF
>NA|NA|TRBV6-5|TRBJ1-1
TGTGCCACCAGCCTCTTGCGGGAGACGAACACTGAAGCTTTCTTT
CATSLLRETNTEAFF
>NA|NA|TRBV11-3|TRBJ2-3
TGTGCCAGCAGTTACACAGGGCCGGCAGGCACAGATACGCAGTATTTT
CASSYTGPAGTDTQYF
>NA|NA|TRBV6-5|TRBJ1-2
TGTGCCAGCATTTCAGGGCGAGGCTACACCTTC
CASISGRGYTF
>NA|few|TRBV19|TRBJ1-5
TGTGCCAGTACAGGTTCCAATCAGCCCCAGCATTTT
CASTGSNQPQHF
>TRBD2|few|TRBV14|TRBJ2-1
TGTGCCAGCAGCCAGCGACTAGTGTATGCCGGGGGGGCGCAGTTCTTC
CASSQRLVYAGGAQFF
>NA|once|TRBV28|TRBJ2-7
TGTGCCAGCAGTTTAATGTGGGGGCAGTTTGACGAGCAGTACTTC
CASSLMWGQFDEQYF